This T cell receptor beta chain stems from a study of long-term antiretroviral therapy in people with HIV. Findings of the study overall: Absence of data on ART adherence, viral resistance or therapy changes was noted. Those clones which expanded before ART made up the dominant part of the repertoire at all time points.

In regard to this clone: Its antigen is not known.

CDR3 length: 16 amino acids. Germline V gene lookup returns CDR1 SNHLY and CDR2 FYNNEI. Trimming shortened V by 3 bases and J by 1 base, and 10 bases separated the two germline ends. Samples were assayed with immunoSEQ v3.0 at survey level. Profiled with immunoSEQ multiplex PCR; TCRdb holds only in-frame clones, not every one. Of approximately 15,000 clones in the sample, about 81% were seen once. The V gene is TRBV2, the J gene TRBJ1-6, with D perhaps TRBD1 (5 bases). This sequence was found in a man between 18 and 35 years old with HIV. Sequenced here: unsorted PBMCs, sampled 0.3 years after starting antiretroviral therapy. CDR3: CASSDVQGSYNSPLHF. CDR3 bases: TGTGCCAGCAGTGATGTTCAGGGTTCCTATAATTCACCCCTCCACTTT.